The 23 T cell receptor beta chains in this list originate from one sample, sequenced in a study of shared clonotypes between healthy human individuals. Assay used: immunoSEQ multiplex PCR; TCRdb lists only in-frame clones, some missing. The profile shows about a million clones, approximately 76% of them singletons. Sample: memory CD4+ T cells sorted from blood. Documented subset: CD45RA-negative fraction. The receptors were gathered from a man aged 18 to 30 in good health.

The chain uses TRBV19 and TRBJ2-3, with a possible D match to TRBD1 (5 bases). Germline CDR1 is LNHDA and CDR2 is SQIVND (reference sequence). The V and J ends lost 5 bases and 14 bases respectively, with 20 bases between them. The CDR3 covers 13 residues. The CDR3 DNA follows: TGTGCCAGTAGTCAGAACTTCGGTCTTCAGGGGTATTTT. Translation gives CASSQNFGLQGYF.

This clone appeared once. This chain uses TRBV10-3 with TRBJ2-2; 7 bases are a match to TRBD2. Germline lookup yields CDR1 ENHRY and CDR2 SYGVKD. Trimming removed 4 bases from V and 6 bases from J; junction bases left unmatched: 8. The CDR3 runs to 15 residues. The CDR3 spells CAISGTSHLPGELFF. The CDR3 DNA reads as TGTGCCATCAGTGGGACTAGTCATCTCCCCGGGGAGCTGTTTTTT.

The CDR3, as DNA: TGTGCCAGCAGCTTAGTCGGCAGCCTCTCCTACGAGCAGTACTTC. This gives the protein CASSLVGSLSYEQYF. V gene TRBV11-2 combines with J gene TRBJ2-7; unclear D gene. V was trimmed by 1 base and J by 0 bases, leaving 10 bases between them. This CDR3 is built from 15 residues. Germline V gene sequence: CDR1 SGHAT, CDR2 FQNNGV.

As regards this clone: Other nucleotide sequences from this sample produce the same CDR3. The chain is built from TRBV18 and TRBJ2-2, with no clear D. The CDR3 extends over 13 amino acids. Trimming removed 2 bases at V and 5 bases at J, with 6 bases between. Germline lookup yields CDR1 KGHSH and CDR2 LQKENI. As DNA, the CDR3 is TGTGCCAGCTCACCAACAGTTACCGGGGAGCTGTTTTTT. Protein sequence: CASSPTVTGELFF.

V and J are TRBV5-4 and TRBJ2-3; no firm D call. V lost 1 base to trimming and J lost 0 bases, with 12 bases between them. CDR3 length: 16 amino acids. The germline V gene has CDR1 SGHNT and CDR2 YYREEE (reference sequence). The CDR3 loop is CASSLYRLGSTDTQYF. CDR3 bases: TGTGCCAGCAGCTTGTACCGACTGGGCAGCACAGATACGCAGTATTTT. The full variable domain, its missing parts supplied by reference TRBV5-4 and TRBJ2-3, is ETGVTQSPTHLIKTRGQQVTLRCSSQSGHNTVSWYQQALGQGPQFIFQYYREEENGRGNFPPRFSGLQFPNYSSELNVNALELDDSALYLCASSLYRLGSTDTQYFGPGTRLTVL.

The gene calls are TRBV7-9 and TRBJ2-7, with 10 nucleotides matching TRBD1. The V and J ends lost 5 bases and 7 bases, in that order; junction bases with no gene match: 8. CDR3 length: 14 residues. Germline loops: CDR1 SEHNR, CDR2 FQNEAQ (reference sequence). The CDR3: CASSAGTGVGEQYF. For the CDR3, the DNA is TGTGCCAGCAGCGCCGGGACAGGGGTAGGTGAGCAGTACTTC.

The genes are TRBV7-2 and TRBJ2-2; 8 nucleotides align to TRBD2. CDR1 is SGHTA, CDR2 FQGNSA, per germline. This CDR3 has 14 amino acids. V shed 3 bases and J 6 bases; nucleotides not matched to a gene: 3. In DNA form, the CDR3 reads TGTGCCAGCAGCTTTGGACTAGCAGCCGGGGAGCTGTTTTTT. Translated, it gives CASSFGLAAGELFF.

The chain employs TRBV10-3 and TRBJ2-1; 9 nucleotides match TRBD1. Losses at the gene ends were 10 bases for V and 5 bases for J; bases not matched to a gene: 6. Germline V gene sequence: CDR1 ENHRY, CDR2 SYGVKD. The CDR3 extends over 13 amino acids. The CDR3 region has the DNA TGTGCCACGACAGGGGGAGCGGACAATGAGCAGTTCTTC. Residues: CATTGGADNEQFF.

The chain recombines TRBV6-5 with TRBJ2-5, with D perhaps TRBD1 (6 bases). Trimming pared 4 bases from V and 3 bases from J, leaving 6 bases between. Germline loops: CDR1 MNHEY, CDR2 SVGAGI. This CDR3 contains 12 residues. DNA for the CDR3: TGTGCCAGCAGTTGGACAGAAGAGACCCAGTACTTC. This encodes CASSWTEETQYF.

CDR3 nucleotides: TGTGCCAGCAGCTCCCCTTCGACGGTTCGTAATGAGCAGTTCTTC. Its translation: CASSSPSTVRNEQFF. The chain joins TRBV7-6 to TRBJ2-1; D ambiguous. This CDR3 comprises 15 residues. Trimming removed 4 bases at V and 7 bases at J, with 17 bases between. Germline V CDR1 and CDR2: SGHVS, FNYEAQ.

The chain uses TRBV5-1 and TRBJ2-7, with 9 positions matching TRBD1. This CDR3 contains 15 residues. V was clipped by 3 bases and J by 3 bases; unmatched bases: 7. Germline lookup yields CDR1 SGHRS and CDR2 YFSETQ. CDR3 region: CASSSPDRGYYEQYF. The CDR3 DNA reads TGCGCCAGCAGCTCGCCGGACAGGGGATACTACGAGCAGTACTTC. Using reference TRBV5-1 and TRBJ2-7 for the parts outside the CDR3, the full variable domain is KAGVTQTPRYLIKTRGQQVTLSCSPISGHRSVSWYQQTPGQGLQFLFEYFSETQRNKGNFPGRFSGRQFSNSRSEMNVSTLELGDSALYLCASSSPDRGYYEQYFGPGTRLTVT.

This rearrangement joins TRBV2 to TRBJ1-1, with TRBD1 matching over 7 bases. Germline-derived CDR1 and CDR2 are SNHLY and FYNNEI. The CDR3 covers 13 residues. V dropped 7 bases and J dropped 4; count of bases not matched to a gene: 6. For the CDR3, the DNA is TGTGCCAGCACTCCAGACAGGGCCACTGAAGCTTTCTTT. Encoded protein: CASTPDRATEAFF. Complete variable domain (other parts from reference TRBV2 and TRBJ1-1): EPEVTQTPSHQVTQMGQEVILRCVPISNHLYFYWYRQILGQKVEFLVSFYNNEISEKSEIFDDQFSVERPDGSNFTLKIRSTKLEDSAMYFCASTPDRATEAFFGQGTRLTVV.

The V call is TRBV7-2, the J call TRBJ1-4, with D unclear. The V gene's germline CDR1 is SGHTA and CDR2 FQGNSA. The CDR3 runs to 15 residues. V lost 2 bases and J 5 bases, leaving 12 bases between the germline ends. In DNA form, the CDR3 reads TGTGCCAGCAGCTTAACCGGGGTTTCAAATGAAAAACTGTTTTTT. This codes for CASSLTGVSNEKLFF.

This sequence joins TRBV10-3 and TRBJ2-3; perhaps D is TRBD1 or TRBD2 (6 bases each). The germline V and J ends were trimmed by 10 bases and 1 base, with 18 bases remaining between them. The CDR3 covers 15 residues. The germline V gene has CDR1 ENHRY and CDR2 SYGVKD. The CDR3 region is CATLDRGQGTDTQYF. CDR3 nucleotide sequence: TGTGCCACCTTAGACCGGGGGCAGGGCACAGATACGCAGTATTTT.

This clone turned up a few times. In the same sample, other DNA sequences code for this CDR3. This rearrangement joins TRBV9 to TRBJ1-1; tentatively, D is TRBD1 (6 bases). Per the germline V gene, CDR1 is SGDLS and CDR2 is YYNGEE. This CDR3 has 15 amino acids. Trimming took 0 bases from V and 0 from J, leaving 9 bases between them. In nucleotides, the CDR3 is TGTGCCAGCAGCGTAGTTGGGGGCATGAACACTGAAGCTTTCTTT. Translation: CASSVVGGMNTEAFF.

This clone occurred a few times. The chain is built from TRBV11-2 and TRBJ2-5, with D possibly TRBD1 on 6 matching bases. The V gene lost 6 bases and the J gene lost 2 bases, with 22 bases spanning the gap. The CDR3 covers 17 residues. Germline assignment: CDR1 SGHAT and CDR2 FQNNGV. The chain's CDR3 is CASRRQGLGYRQETQYF. DNA for the CDR3: TGTGCCAGCAGGCGCCAGGGGTTGGGCTACAGACAAGAGACCCAGTACTTC.

The gene calls are TRBV7-9 and TRBJ1-2; a weak D match, TRBD1 (5 bases). Trimming left V 1 base short and J 8 bases short, with 14 bases between. Germline loops: CDR1 SEHNR, CDR2 FQNEAQ (reference sequence). This CDR3 spans 14 amino acids. CDR3 nucleotides: TGTGCCAGCAGCTTAGGGGGGAGGACCCGGGGCTACACCTTC. Its protein product is CASSLGGRTRGYTF. The full variable domain, its missing parts supplied by reference TRBV7-9 and TRBJ1-2, is DTGVSQNPRHKITKRGQNVTFRCDPISEHNRLYWYRQTLGQGPEFLTYFQNEAQLEKSRLLSDRFSAERPKGSFSTLEIQRTEQGDSAMYLCASSLGGRTRGYTFGSGTRLTVV.

The rearrangement joins TRBV7-2 to TRBJ1-5, with 8 bases aligning to TRBD1. Germline CDR1 and CDR2: SGHTA and FQGNSA. This CDR3 has 20 amino acids. The V gene end was trimmed by 0 bases and the J gene end by 0 bases; junction bases not matched to a gene: 13. The CDR3 is CASSLALDRVGPYSNQPQHF. The CDR3 DNA sequence: TGTGCCAGCAGCTTAGCGCTGGACAGGGTGGGCCCGTATAGCAATCAGCCCCAGCATTTT.

This clone was counted once. The V call is TRBV7-8, the J call TRBJ1-6, with 7 bases lining up with TRBD1. There are 15 residues in the CDR3. With 5 bases clipped from V and 5 bases from J, the junction kept 6 bases outside the gene matches. Germline V CDR1 and CDR2: SGHVS, FQNEAQ. The CDR3 bases are TGTGCCAGCAGCCGTGGGACAGAGAATAATTCACCCCTCCACTTT. This gives the protein CASSRGTENNSPLHF.

This rearrangement joins TRBV6-5 to TRBJ1-2, with 7 bases identical to TRBD1. The V segment lost 5 bases and the J segment 5 bases; nucleotides outside the gene matches: 8. CDR3 length: 14 residues. CDR1 MNHEY and CDR2 SVGAGI come from the germline V gene. CDR3 loop: CASSRDSSFYGYTF. CDR3 nucleotides: TGTGCCAGCAGTCGGGACAGCAGTTTTTATGGCTACACCTTC.

This rearrangement joins TRBV5-6 to TRBJ1-1, with D possibly TRBD1 on 6 matching bases. There are 11 residues in the CDR3. CDR1 and CDR2 from the germline V gene are SGHDT and YYEEEE. V lost 1 base and J 8 bases, leaving 6 bases between the germline ends. CDR3 region: CASSLQGEAFF. The CDR3 DNA follows: TGTGCCAGCAGCTTGCAGGGGGAAGCTTTCTTT.

The chain links TRBV13 to TRBJ2-7; either TRBD1 or TRBD2 may supply D (6 bases each). The CDR3 sequence is 15 residues long. Germline CDR1 reads PRHDT; CDR2 reads FYEKMQ (reference sequence). The germline V and J ends were trimmed by 2 bases and 3 bases, with 14 bases remaining between them. The CDR3 DNA reads TGTGCCAGCAGCTTAACCTACGAGGGGGGCTACGAGCAGTACTTC. Translation: CASSLTYEGGYEQYF. Together with reference TRBV13 and TRBJ2-7, the CDR3 gives the full variable domain: AAGVIQSPRHLIKEKRETATLKCYPIPRHDTVYWYQQGPGQDPQFLISFYEKMQSDKGSIPDRFSAQQFSDYHSELNMSSLELGDSALYFCASSLTYEGGYEQYFGPGTRLTVT.

This sequence joins TRBV28 and TRBJ2-7; no definite D call. CDR1 is MDHEN, CDR2 SYDVKM, per germline. V was pared by 6 bases and J by 3 bases, with 9 bases between. The CDR3 contains 12 residues. CDR3 residues: CASSSTYYEQYF. CDR3 DNA: TGTGCCAGCAGCTCAACTTACTACGAGCAGTACTTC.